The clone carrying this T cell receptor (beta chain) was seen only a few times. Unique molecular identifiers featured in how the TCRbeta library was prepared. From the PCR reads, TCRdb called clonotypes with MiXCR, one entry per CDR3 protein. The data hold 530,000 or so distinct CDR3 sequences, with more than 20% observed a single time. The record originates from a study of T-cell reconstitution after alpha-beta-depleted transplantation in children. Germline CDR1 reads DFQATT; CDR2 reads SNEGSKA (reference sequence). There are 15 residues in the CDR3. The genes are TRBV20-1 and TRBJ2-1; 7 bases align to TRBD2. The source was PBMCs, collected before TCRalphabeta/CD19-depleted stem cell transplant. This TCR came from a boy under two years old with Wiskott-Aldrich syndrome, due to receive a stem cell transplant. CDR3 sequence: CSAGRAGRLDNEQFF. The CDR3 bases are TGCAGCGCAGGGAGGGCGGGTCGCCTAGACAATGAGCAGTTCTTC.